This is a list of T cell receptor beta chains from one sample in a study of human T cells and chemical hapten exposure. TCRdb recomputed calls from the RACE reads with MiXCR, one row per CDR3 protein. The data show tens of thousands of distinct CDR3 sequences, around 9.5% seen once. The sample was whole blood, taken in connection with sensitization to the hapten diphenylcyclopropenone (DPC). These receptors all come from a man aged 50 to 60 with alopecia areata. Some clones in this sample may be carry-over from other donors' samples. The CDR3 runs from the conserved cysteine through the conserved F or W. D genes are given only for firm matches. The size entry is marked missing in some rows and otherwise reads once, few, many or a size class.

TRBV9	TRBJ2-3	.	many	CASSVDQGDTQYF	TGTGCCAGCAGCGTAGACCAGGGAGATACGCAGTATTTT
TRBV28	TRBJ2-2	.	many	CASSLTEFNTGELFF	TGTGCCAGCAGTTTAACCGAATTTAACACCGGGGAGCTGTTTTTT
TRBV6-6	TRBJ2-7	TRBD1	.	CASSYGTDRLFSYEQYF	TGTGCCAGCAGTTATGGGACAGACCGATTGTTCTCCTACGAGCAGTACTTC
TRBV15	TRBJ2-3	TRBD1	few	CATSRDSGVTGAADTQYF	TGTGCCACCAGCAGAGATTCCGGTGTGACAGGGGCGGCAGATACGCAGTATTTT
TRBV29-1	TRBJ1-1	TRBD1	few	CSVAGGTGTEAFF	TGCAGCGTTGCGGGGGGGACAGGCACTGAAGCTTTCTTT
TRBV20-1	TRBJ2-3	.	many	CSARPGAARDTQYF	TGCAGTGCTAGACCCGGGGCCGCCAGAGATACGCAGTATTTT
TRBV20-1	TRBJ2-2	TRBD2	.	CSASQWRERGTGELFF	TGCAGTGCTAGCCAGTGGCGGGAGCGGGGCACCGGGGAGCTGTTTTTT
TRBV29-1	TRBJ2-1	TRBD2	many	CSVSRGGLYNEQFF	TGCAGCGTCTCCCGGGGGGGCCTGTACAATGAGCAGTTCTTC
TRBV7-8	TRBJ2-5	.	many	CASSLGVAEGETQYF	TGTGCCAGCAGCTTAGGGGTAGCGGAGGGCGAGACCCAGTACTTC
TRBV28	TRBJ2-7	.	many	CASSLVGVRSYEQYF	TGTGCCAGCAGTTTGGTAGGGGTAAGATCCTACGAGCAGTACTTC
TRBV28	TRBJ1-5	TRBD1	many	CASRQWTGNSNQPQHF	TGTGCCAGCAGGCAATGGACAGGGAATAGCAATCAGCCCCAGCATTTT
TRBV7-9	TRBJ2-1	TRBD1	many	CASSRRQGRDEQFF	TGTGCCAGCAGCCGAAGACAGGGACGGGATGAGCAGTTCTTC
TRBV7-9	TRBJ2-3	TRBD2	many	CASSGGTSGTTQYF	TGTGCCAGCAGCGGCGGGACTAGCGGGACGACGCAGTATTTT
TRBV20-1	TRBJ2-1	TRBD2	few	CSTISGRAGNEQFF	TGCAGTACCATTAGCGGGAGGGCCGGCAATGAGCAGTTCTTC
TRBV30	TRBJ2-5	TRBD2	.	CAWTSGTSSQETQYF	TGTGCCTGGACTAGCGGAACCTCGTCCCAAGAGACCCAGTACTTC
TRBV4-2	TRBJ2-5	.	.	CASSLSDRNQETQYF	TGTGCCAGCAGCCTTTCCGACAGGAACCAAGAGACCCAGTACTTC
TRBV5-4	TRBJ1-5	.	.	CASSLSGGDQPQHF	TGTGCCAGCAGCTTGTCCGGGGGAGATCAGCCCCAGCATTTT
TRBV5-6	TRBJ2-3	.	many	CASSTGTDTQYF	TGTGCCAGCAGTACAGGGACAGATACGCAGTATTTT
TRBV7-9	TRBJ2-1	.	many	CASSFDPSYNEQFF	TGTGCCAGCAGCTTCGACCCCTCCTACAATGAGCAGTTCTTC
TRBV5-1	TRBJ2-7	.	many	CASSQGWEQYF	TGCGCCAGCAGCCAGGGATGGGAGCAGTACTTC
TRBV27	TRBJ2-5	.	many	CASSPTDGETQYF	TGTGCCAGCAGTCCCACGGACGGGGAGACCCAGTACTTC
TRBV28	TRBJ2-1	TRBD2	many	CASKERGSSYNEQFF	TGTGCCAGCAAAGAGCGGGGGAGCTCCTACAATGAGCAGTTCTTC
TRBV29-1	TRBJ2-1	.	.	CSVESPKLGNEQFF	TGCAGCGTTGAATCCCCTAAACTAGGGAATGAGCAGTTCTTC
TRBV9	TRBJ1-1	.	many	CASSVLSISNTEAFF	TGTGCCAGCAGCGTTCTTAGCATTTCGAACACTGAAGCTTTCTTT
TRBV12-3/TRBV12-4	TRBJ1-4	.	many	CASRSQGGGEKLFF	TGTGCCAGCAGGTCACAAGGGGGAGGGGAAAAACTGTTTTTT
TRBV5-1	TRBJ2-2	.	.	CASSLRGPGELFF	TGCGCCAGCAGCTTGAGAGGTCCCGGGGAGCTGTTTTTT
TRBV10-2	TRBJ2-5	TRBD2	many	CASSDLGTSVKNYQETQYF	TGCGCCAGCAGTGATCTGGGGACTAGCGTGAAAAACTATCAAGAGACCCAGTACTTC
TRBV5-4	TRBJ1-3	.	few	CASSLQGTGNTIYF	TGTGCCAGCAGTTTACAGGGTACTGGAAACACCATATATTTT
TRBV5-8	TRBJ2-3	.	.	CASSLSLGTDTQYF	TGTGCCAGCAGCTTGAGCCTCGGCACAGATACGCAGTATTTT
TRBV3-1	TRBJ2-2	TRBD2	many	CASSQGTSGYTGELFF	TGTGCCAGCAGCCAAGGGACTAGCGGGTACACCGGGGAGCTGTTTTTT
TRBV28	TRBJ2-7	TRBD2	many	CASSLLAAGPYEQYF	TGTGCCAGCAGTTTATTGGCAGCGGGGCCCTACGAGCAGTACTTC
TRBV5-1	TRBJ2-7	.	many	CASSLSNGIYEQYF	TGCGCCAGCAGCTTGTCGAACGGGATCTACGAGCAGTACTTC
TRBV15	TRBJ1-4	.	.	CATHSWSNEKLFF	TGTGCCACCCACAGTTGGTCTAATGAAAAACTGTTTTTT
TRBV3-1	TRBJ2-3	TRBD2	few	CASSPGLAYSTDTQYF	TGTGCCAGCAGCCCGGGACTAGCATATAGCACAGATACGCAGTATTTT
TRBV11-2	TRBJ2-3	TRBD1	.	CASSLGQGMTDTQYF	TGTGCCAGCAGCTTAGGACAGGGGATGACAGATACGCAGTATTTT
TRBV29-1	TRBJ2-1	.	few	CSVDEVEPYNEQFF	TGCAGCGTTGATGAGGTAGAGCCCTACAATGAGCAGTTCTTC
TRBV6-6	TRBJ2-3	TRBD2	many	CASSVHPSGGTDTQYF	TGTGCCAGCAGTGTCCACCCCAGCGGGGGCACAGATACGCAGTATTTT
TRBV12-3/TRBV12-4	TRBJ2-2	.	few	CASSRGTGELFF	TGTGCCAGCAGCCGGGGGACCGGGGAGCTGTTTTTT
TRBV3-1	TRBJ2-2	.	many	CASSQAGSRNTGELFF	TGTGCCAGCAGCCAAGCGGGGTCACGGAACACCGGGGAGCTGTTTTTT
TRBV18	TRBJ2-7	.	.	CASSPSRDEQYF	TGTGCCAGCTCACCATCTAGGGACGAGCAGTACTTC
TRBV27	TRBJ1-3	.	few	CASSLTFSGNTIYF	TGTGCCAGCAGTTTAACGTTCTCTGGAAACACCATATATTTT
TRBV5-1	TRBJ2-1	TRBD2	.	CASSYPSGNEQFF	TGCGCCAGCAGCTACCCTAGCGGGAATGAGCAGTTCTTC
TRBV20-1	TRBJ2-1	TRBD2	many	CSALAGVHNEQFF	TGCAGTGCTCTAGCGGGAGTCCACAATGAGCAGTTCTTC
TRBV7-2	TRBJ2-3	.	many	CASSYPLGGGTDTQYF	TGTGCCAGCAGCTACCCGCTAGGTGGGGGCACAGATACGCAGTATTTT
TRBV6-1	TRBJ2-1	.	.	CASTRPRGIYNEQFF	TGTGCCAGCACCAGGCCCCGGGGGATTTACAATGAGCAGTTCTTC
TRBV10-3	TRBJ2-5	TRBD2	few	CAISDNRREVSETQYF	TGTGCCATCAGTGATAATCGGCGGGAGGTTTCCGAGACCCAGTACTTC
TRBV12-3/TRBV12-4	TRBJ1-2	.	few	CASSLRGGYGYTF	TGTGCCAGCAGTTTAAGAGGGGGCTATGGCTACACCTTC
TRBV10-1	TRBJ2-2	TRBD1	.	CASSGTGGATGELFF	TGCGCCAGCAGCGGGACAGGGGGCGCGACCGGGGAGCTGTTTTTT
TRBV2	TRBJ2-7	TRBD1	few	CASSGTGFSYEQYF	TGTGCCAGCAGCGGGACAGGCTTTTCCTACGAGCAGTACTTC
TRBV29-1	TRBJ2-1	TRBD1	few	CSVEGGQGAYNEQFF	TGCAGCGTTGAAGGTGGACAGGGTGCCTACAATGAGCAGTTCTTC
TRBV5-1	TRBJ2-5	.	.	CASSLMYAETQYF	TGCGCCAGCAGCTTGATGTATGCTGAGACCCAGTACTTC
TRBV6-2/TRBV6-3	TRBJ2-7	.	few	CASRVSGEQYF	TGTGCCAGCAGGGTCTCGGGCGAGCAGTACTTC
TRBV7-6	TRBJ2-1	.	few	CASSSLTRNEQFF	TGTGCCAGCAGTTCCCTTACTAGGAATGAGCAGTTCTTC
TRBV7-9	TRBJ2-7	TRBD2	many	CLTSSLEGSGRIEQYF	TGTCTTACCAGCAGCTTAGAAGGTAGCGGGAGGATCGAGCAGTACTTC
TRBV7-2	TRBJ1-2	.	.	CASRQDPVGGYTF	TGTGCCAGCAGACAGGACCCTGTAGGAGGCTACACCTTC
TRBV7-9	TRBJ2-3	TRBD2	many	CASSSLAGGPADTQYF	TGTGCCAGCAGCTCGTTAGCGGGAGGGCCAGCAGATACGCAGTATTTT
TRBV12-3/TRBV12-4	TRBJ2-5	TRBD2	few	CASSLIAGGRETQYF	TGTGCCAGCAGTTTAATAGCGGGAGGACGAGAGACCCAGTACTTC